The 27 T cell receptor beta chains below all came from one sample that was sequenced in a study of regulatory T cells in long-lasting Graves disease. Time point here: newly diagnosed GD, antithyroid drugs for less than 3 months. PBMC-extracted RNA yielded the TCR library. Investigators prepared the TCR beta libraries by applying iRepertoire HTBI primers and Arm-PCR of CDR3 regions. From the multiplex PCR reads, TCRdb called clonotypes with MiXCR, one entry per CDR3 protein. This table holds around 450,000 distinct CDR3 sequences, 15% to 20% found once. This same sample was also taken into another study, of T cells in Graves' hyperthyroidism and ophthalmopathy.

The sample was peripheral blood mononuclear cells (PBMCs), taken at new diagnosis, from a patient treated with antithyroid drugs. Source of these receptors: a man aged 35 to 55 with Graves disease.

This clonotype was seen once. The genes are TRBV15 and TRBJ1-4, with D tentatively TRBD1 (6 bases). Germline V gives CDR1 LNHNV, CDR2 YYDKDF (reference sequence). The V end lost 9 bases, the J end lost 2 bases, and 7 bases lay between the germline ends. The CDR3 runs 12 residues. This CDR3 is CATQGTNEKLFF. CDR3 DNA: TGTGCCACTCAGGGGACTAATGAAAAACTGTTTTTT. The variable domain in full, completed from reference TRBV15 and TRBJ1-4, reads DAMVIQNPRYQVTQFGKPVTLSCSQTLNHNVMYWYQQKSSQAPKLLFHYYDKDFNNEADTPDNFQSRRPNTSFCFLDIRSPGLGDTAMYLCATQGTNEKLFFGSGTQLSVL.

Concerning this clonotype: A much larger clone differs from this one at a single base, so this may be a read error. This chain joins TRBV28 and TRBJ2-2, with 8 positions matching TRBD1. The trim removed 6 bases at V and 6 bases at J, leaving 9 bases unmatched. The length of the CDR3 is 15 residues. Looked up from germline, CDR1 is MDHEN and CDR2 is SYDVKM. The CDR3 DNA reads TGTGCCAGCAGGCCGAGACAGGGGAGCCCCGGGGAGCTGTTTTTT. Its protein is CASRPRQGSPGELFF. Variable domain in full (rest from reference TRBV28 and TRBJ2-2): DVKVTQSSRYLVKRTGEKVFLECVQDMDHENMFWYRQDPGLGLRLIYFSYDVKMKEKGDIPEGYSVSREKKERFSLILESASTNQTSMYLCASRPRQGSPGELFFGEGSRLTVL.

The chain is built from TRBV3-1 and TRBJ1-1; no clear D gene. Trimming removed 1 base at V and 0 bases at J, with 12 bases between. The V gene's germline CDR1 is LGHDT and CDR2 YNNKEL (reference sequence). This CDR3 is 16 amino acids long. The CDR3 sequence: CASSQVAGLMNTEAFF. CDR3 nucleotides: TGTGCCAGCAGCCAAGTCGCAGGCCTCATGAACACTGAAGCTTTCTTT.

This clonotype was seen at least ten times. V usage is TRBV11-2 and J usage is TRBJ2-7; D is unresolved. Germline V gives CDR1 SGHAT, CDR2 FQNNGV. V was pared by 1 base and J by 0 bases, with 10 bases between. This CDR3 spans 15 amino acids. The CDR3: CASSLARASSYEQYF. The CDR3 region has the DNA TGTGCCAGCAGCTTAGCTCGTGCGTCCTCCTACGAGCAGTACTTC.

This clonotype was seen ten or more times. This chain connects TRBV6-1 to TRBJ1-5, with 10 positions matching TRBD1. The germline CDR1 and CDR2 sequences are MNHNS and SASEGT. CDR3 size: 16 residues. The V gene end was trimmed by 5 bases and the J gene end by 2 bases; junction bases not matched to a gene: 6. Here the CDR3 reads CASSRTGTGGNQPQHF. The CDR3 coding sequence is TGTGCCAGCAGTCGAACCGGGACAGGGGGCAATCAGCCCCAGCATTTT.

This clonotype was observed a few times. The chain uses TRBV6-4 and TRBJ2-2, with 10 bases matching TRBD1. This CDR3 spans 18 amino acids. Unmatched junction bases numbered 11, after V lost 0 bases and J lost 7 bases. CDR1 and CDR2 from the germline V gene are MRHNA and SNTAGT. CDR3 sequence (DNA): TGTGCCAGCAGTGACTCGATCCCCGGGACAGGGGTTATCGGGGAGCTGTTTTTT. It translates to CASSDSIPGTGVIGELFF.

V gene TRBV25-1 combines with J gene TRBJ1-3; TRBD1 might be the D (5 bases). Germline CDR1 is MGHDK and CDR2 is SYGVNS. CDR3 size: 12 residues. With 4 bases removed from V and 9 bases from J, the gap between germline ends came to 10 bases. CDR3 nucleotide sequence: TGTGCCAGCAGTGGGGGGTGGGCCACCATATATTTT. Encoded protein: CASSGGWATIYF. Looking up the rest from reference TRBV25-1 and TRBJ1-3 gives the full variable domain: EADIYQTPRYLVIGTGKKITLECSQTMGHDKMYWYQQDPGMELHLIHYSYGVNSTEKGDLSSESTVSRIRTEHFPLTLESARPSHTSQYLCASSGGWATIYFGEGSWLTVV.

This clonotype occurred many times. This sequence joins TRBV20-1 and TRBJ1-2; 8 nucleotides line up with TRBD1. The junction had 9 bases not matched to a gene; V was cut back by 2 bases and J by 1 base. Germline V gene sequence: CDR1 DFQATT, CDR2 SNEGSKA (reference sequence). This CDR3 spans 16 amino acids. CDR3 protein: CSARRTGTLLNYGYTF. The CDR3 DNA sequence: TGCAGTGCTAGACGGACAGGGACCCTTCTTAACTATGGCTACACCTTC.

This clonotype showed up many times. The chain recombines TRBV30 with TRBJ2-1; no reliable D call. CDR1 GTSNPN and CDR2 SVGIG come from the germline V gene (reference sequence). This CDR3 has 11 amino acids. The V gene lost 2 bases and the J gene lost 5 bases, with 4 bases spanning the gap. The CDR3 coding sequence is TGTGCCTGGAGTTCAGACAATGAGCAGTTCTTC. Translated: CAWSSDNEQFF.

This clonotype has a count of ten or more. This chain joins TRBV30 and TRBJ1-2, with D possibly TRBD1 on 5 matching bases. The V gene's germline CDR1 is GTSNPN and CDR2 SVGIG (reference sequence). The CDR3 loop spans 15 amino acids. V lost 4 bases and J lost 2, with 17 bases in between. In DNA, the CDR3 is TGTGCCTGGATTTCTCAAGGGCGACAGAACTATGGCTACACCTTC. Translating gives CAWISQGRQNYGYTF.

The chain carries TRBV12-3 or TRBV12-4 and TRBJ2-3; 11 nucleotides match TRBD2. The length of the CDR3 is 14 residues. The V gene end was trimmed by 7 bases and the J gene end by 6 bases; junction bases not matched to a gene: 6. CDR3 sequence reads: CASTHSGRGDTQYF. The CDR3 nucleotides are TGTGCCAGCACACATAGCGGGAGGGGCGATACGCAGTATTTT.

This rearrangement joins TRBV18 to TRBJ2-3; 8 nucleotides agree with TRBD1. J gave up 4 bases and V 3 bases, and 6 bases lay outside the gene matches. The CDR3 has 15 amino acids. Looked up from germline, CDR1 is KGHSH and CDR2 is LQKENI. CDR3 nucleotides: TGTGCCAGCTCACCCGGACAGGGAGGTGCAGATACGCAGTATTTT. The encoded protein is CASSPGQGGADTQYF.

This rearrangement joins TRBV6-1 to TRBJ2-6; no reliable D call. There are 12 residues in the CDR3. Looked up from germline, CDR1 is MNHNS and CDR2 is SASEGT. The V and J ends lost 11 bases and 0 bases respectively, with 5 bases between them. CDR3 nucleotides: TGTGCCGTCCGCTCTGGGGCCAACGTCCTGACTTTC. Protein product: CAVRSGANVLTF.

This chain joins TRBV6-6 and TRBJ2-3; 9 nucleotides match TRBD2. Germline CDR1 MNHNY, CDR2 SVGAGI (reference sequence). This CDR3 has 19 amino acids. Trimming cost V 0 bases and J 2 bases; bases outside gene matches: 12. This CDR3 is CASSYSRLSSGKDTDTQYF. In DNA form, the CDR3 reads TGTGCCAGCAGTTACTCGAGGCTCTCTAGCGGGAAAGACACAGATACGCAGTATTTT.

At least ten counts were recorded for this clonotype. Relative to the germline gene, one junction end is altered; a read error may explain this. The chain combines TRBV5-1 with TRBJ2-7; D ambiguous. The CDR3 sequence is 14 residues long. Germline V gene sequence: CDR1 SGHRS, CDR2 YFSETQ. CDR3 sequence reads: CASSLVTASYEQYF. CDR3 in DNA: TGTGCCAGCAGCTTAGTTACAGCCTCCTACGAGCAGTACTTC.

V usage is TRBV6-1 and J usage is TRBJ2-7; D not resolved. Trimming removed 6 bases from V and 2 bases from J, with 14 bases in between. The CDR3 sequence is 14 residues long. Germline CDR1 reads MNHNS; CDR2 reads SASEGT. CDR3: CASRYEWSTYEQYF. The CDR3 DNA sequence: TGTGCCAGCAGGTATGAGTGGTCAACCTACGAGCAGTACTTC.

The genes are TRBV27 and TRBJ2-7; 12 bases are a match to TRBD2. Germline V gives CDR1 MNHEY, CDR2 SMNVEV (reference sequence). With V trimmed by 7 bases and J by 0 bases, 13 bases remained unmatched. This CDR3 is built from 18 residues. CDR3 DNA sequence: TGTGCCAGCACAACTCCACATTCGGGACTAGCGGGCTCCTACGAGCAGTACTTC. Protein sequence: CASTTPHSGLAGSYEQYF.

CDR3 sequence: CASSLRAGPNEQFF. In DNA, the CDR3 is TGTGCCAGCAGCTTAAGGGCTGGGCCCAATGAGCAGTTCTTC. This chain connects TRBV13 to TRBJ2-1; unclear D gene. V lost 2 bases to trimming and J lost 6 bases, with 11 bases between them. This CDR3 spans 14 amino acids. Germline CDR1 is PRHDT and CDR2 is FYEKMQ (reference sequence).

Regarding this clonotype: This likely stems from a read error, as it lies one base from a far larger clone. The chain links TRBV28 to TRBJ2-1; 7 nucleotides align to TRBD2. The J segment lost 10 bases and the V segment lost 3 bases, leaving 15 bases of the junction unmatched. The CDR3 loop spans 16 amino acids. The germline CDR1 and CDR2 sequences are MDHEN and SYDVKM. The CDR3 DNA reads as TGTGCCAGCAGTTTTCGACTAGCCTACCTCTCCTACGAGCAGTTCTTC. This gives the protein CASSFRLAYLSYEQFF.

V and J are TRBV5-1 and TRBJ2-6; tentatively, D is TRBD2 (6 bases). CDR1 is SGHRS, CDR2 YFSETQ, per germline. V was trimmed by 7 bases and J by 1 base, leaving 12 bases between them. This CDR3 has 15 amino acids. The CDR3 is CASVQGGSGANVLTF. The CDR3 coding sequence is TGCGCCAGCGTTCAGGGAGGTTCTGGGGCCAACGTCCTGACTTTC.

This clonotype was recorded at least ten times. The CDR3 sequence is CATSDFKREGRNEQFF. The CDR3 DNA reads as TGTGCCACCAGTGATTTTAAACGGGAGGGCCGGAATGAGCAGTTCTTC. The genes are TRBV24-1 and TRBJ2-1; 8 bases line up with TRBD2. The CDR3 is 16 residues long. Trimming removed 1 base from V and 7 bases from J; junction bases left unmatched: 8. CDR1 is KGHDR, CDR2 SFDVKD, per germline.

A few counts support this clonotype. The V gene is TRBV28, the J gene TRBJ1-1; possibly TRBD1 for D (6 bases). Germline V CDR1 and CDR2: MDHEN, SYDVKM. CDR3 size: 15 residues. V was pared by 6 bases and J by 0 bases, with 14 bases between. The CDR3 spells CASSPTGHMNTEAFF. The CDR3 DNA is TGTGCCAGCAGCCCGACGGGACACATGAACACTGAAGCTTTCTTT.

This clonotype was seen only a few times. This rearrangement joins TRBV28 to TRBJ1-1, with D uncertain. Germline V gene sequence: CDR1 MDHEN, CDR2 SYDVKM. V lost 7 bases and J 7 bases, leaving 19 bases between the germline ends. The CDR3 is 14 residues long. The CDR3 region is CASISGGRTNEAFF. The CDR3 nucleotides read TGTGCCAGCATATCGGGTGGCCGTACCAATGAAGCTTTCTTT.

This clonotype was detected only a few times. This chain joins TRBV6-1 and TRBJ2-7; 10 bases line up with TRBD2. V was pared by 1 base and J by 4 bases, with 13 bases of the junction left unmatched. Germline V gene data show CDR1 as MNHNS and CDR2 as SASEGT. This CDR3 is built from 18 residues. In nucleotides, the CDR3 is TGTGCCAGCAGTGAAGTTTTCGTAGCGGGAGGTGCTCCTTACGAGCAGTACTTC. Translation gives CASSEVFVAGGAPYEQYF.

The genes are TRBV2 and TRBJ2-2, with a possible D match to TRBD2 (6 bases). The CDR3 is made up of 15 amino acids. V was trimmed by 7 bases and J by 6 bases, leaving 18 bases between them. CDR1 is SNHLY and CDR2 is FYNNEI in the germline V gene. DNA for the CDR3: TGTGCCAGCATGCGGGAAGGGGCTGCGGCCGGGGAGCTGTTTTTT. It codes for CASMREGAAAGELFF.

This clonotype was detected ten times or more. V usage is TRBV20-1 and J usage is TRBJ1-2, with D uncertain. Germline lookup yields CDR1 DFQATT and CDR2 SNEGSKA (reference sequence). The length of the CDR3 is 14 residues. The V gene lost 0 bases and the J gene lost 2 bases, with 10 bases spanning the gap. For the CDR3, the DNA is TGCAGTGCTAGAGATCGGGAGACAAACTATGGCTACACCTTC. Protein: CSARDRETNYGYTF.

Only a few counts were recorded for this clonotype. The chain links TRBV9 to TRBJ2-7; D gene uncertain. V was cut by 5 bases and J by 3 bases, with 15 bases left in between. The CDR3 extends over 14 amino acids. The germline gives CDR1 SGDLS, CDR2 YYNGEE. CDR3 coding DNA: TGTGCCAGCAGTTCCTTCTCCCACAACTACGAGCAGTACTTC. Its protein product is CASSSFSHNYEQYF.